This T cell receptor beta chain was observed in a study of T-cell reconstitution after alpha-beta-depleted transplantation in children. The CDR3 extends over 12 amino acids. The germline V and J ends were trimmed by 10 bases and 5 bases, with 15 bases remaining between them. Per germline, CDR1 SEHNR and CDR2 FQNEAQ (reference sequence). Molecular barcoding with unique molecular identifiers was used for the TCRbeta library. TCRdb reprocessed the PCR reads with MiXCR, giving one entry per CDR3 protein. Altogether just under 550,000 distinct CDR3 sequences are present, about a sixth being singletons, with the ten largest covering 3% to 4%.

This receptor was identified in a human donor who donated a stem cell graft to a child with acute lymphoblastic leukemia. The sequencing here drew on PBMCs from the stem cell graft donor, taken from the stem cell graft. The V gene is TRBV7-9, the J gene TRBJ2-7, with D maybe TRBD1 (6 bases). The CDR3 coding sequence is TGTGCCACCTCGGCCCAGGGGAACGAGCAGTACTTC. Its translation is CATSAQGNEQYF.